This T cell receptor beta chain was identified in a study of T-cell memory formation after mild COVID-19 (dated by TCRdb to 2020 to 2022). Background on the whole study: TCR sequence clusters from the two donors were found to be largely donor specific. T-cell clones expanding and contracting after mild COVID-19 in two donors were tracked by longitudinal TCRalpha and TCRbeta repertoire sequencing. Two young, previously healthy adult volunteers, one female and one male, were included in the cohort.

The CDR3 has 14 amino acids, counting the end cysteine and phenylalanine. Only CDR3 DNA remains: 42 bases, in frame from the first base. Per the germline V gene, SGHRS is the CDR1 and YFSETQ is the CDR2. Trimming accounts for 3 bases at V and 6 bases at J, while the number of junction bases matched to no gene is 4. This clonotype appeared a few times. What antigen it recognizes has not been identified. There are no base qualities to consult, and no much larger clone falls within one base. These reads were obtained on an Illumina NovaSeq 6000. cDNA libraries for TCRalpha and TCRbeta were prepared by 5'RACE using constant-segment primers, with sample barcodes and unique molecular identifiers added. Trizol reagent was used to extract RNA from every sample. Library amplification was performed in two PCR steps, and a second sample barcode and Illumina TruSeq adapters were introduced in the second step. Sequencing of the libraries was done on an Illumina NovaSeq, producing 2 x 150 bp paired-end reads. The original methods were these. With migec v1.2.7, reads were demultiplexed and then collapsed into UMI-guided consensus sequences. Using mixcr v2.1.11, UMI consensuses were aligned to TRA and TRB V and J templates and then assembled into clonotypes. Expanded or contracted clonotypes were those called significant by both edgeR and NoisET, with noise models trained on biological replicates. edgeR calls used a false discovery rate-adjusted p below 0.01 and a log2 fold-change threshold of 1. As an exploratory analysis of dynamics, PCA with hierarchical clustering was applied to max-normalized trajectories of the 1000 most abundant clonotypes. Each responding clone was given a CD4 or CD8 phenotype based on the CD4+ and CD8+ repertoires, which had been sequenced separately. In-frame beta chains were kept once TCRdb had trimmed the public reads at Q25 with fastp and called clones with MiXCR. Entries that share a CDR3 protein sequence are merged under the most common genes and DNA. TCRdb's processing, not the study's, gives the V and J calls here. The sample table contains just over 400,000 distinct CDR3 sequences; only one count was recorded for about 22% of them. Of the sample, approximately 14% is held by the ten largest clones.

Study-wide conclusions, independent of this receptor: The study covered only two mild cases, and larger cohorts including severe cases with pre-infection samples were considered necessary. From day 15 to 85, contracting clones showed balanced CD4/CD8 phenotypes, whereas a second wave of clones that expanded from day 15 to 37 leaned towards CD4+. Some responding clones were detected in pre-infection memory, which suggested that pre-existing cross-reactive memory T cells had joined the SARS-CoV-2 response. The second-wave clones that peaked on day 37 were not confirmed to be SARS-CoV-2 specific. Contracting CD4+ clones were located mainly in the CM and EM memory subsets, whereas CD8+ clones were found to be enriched in EMRA.

Ficoll-Paque density gradient centrifugation was the method used to isolate PBMCs. The chain links TRBV5-1 with TRBJ2-3, with 10 central nucleotides matching TRBD2. Sequenced input: PBMCs or a T cell subset sorted from them (not recorded which). The TCR originated in an adult woman who had mild COVID-19 (a few samples of this study predate the infection). The sample titles of this study are shuffled in the database, so cell type and time point are left out; the donor was told from shared clones. The nucleotide sequence reads as follows: TGCGCCAGCAGCTGGGGGACTAGCGTGGATACGCAGTATTTT. Translated, this gives CASSWGTSVDTQYF.